This entry describes one TCR beta chain. Its specificity is unknown. These data originate in a study of T cell responses to AZD1222 COVID-19 vaccine. The wider study: Second-dose schedules of about 4 or about 12 weeks were combined.

General study results and limits: Donors were mostly white British, more females; clonal diversity possibly underestimated. Vaccine-related CD4 TCRs covered spike, predominating at 160-218 and 743-854. Recipients of AZD1222 seropositive at baseline numbered only 6 or 7.

Per germline, CDR1 SGHRS and CDR2 YFSETQ. The CDR3 has 12 amino acids. Trimming shortened V by 0 bases and J by 3 bases, and 1 base separated the two germline ends. Only in-frame clones appear in the TCRdb table, and some are missing; sequencing was by immunoSEQ multiplex PCR. The sample holds more than 80,000 clones; approximately 90% are singletons and the top ten take over 20%. The V call is TRBV5-1, the J call TRBJ2-1; D not certain. This sample comprised peripheral blood, obtained on day 0 of AZD1222 vaccination. The origin of this receptor is an adult in good health. Here the CDR3 DNA reads TGCGCCAGCAGCTTGGACTACAATGAGCAGTTCTTC. Protein product: CASSLDYNEQFF.